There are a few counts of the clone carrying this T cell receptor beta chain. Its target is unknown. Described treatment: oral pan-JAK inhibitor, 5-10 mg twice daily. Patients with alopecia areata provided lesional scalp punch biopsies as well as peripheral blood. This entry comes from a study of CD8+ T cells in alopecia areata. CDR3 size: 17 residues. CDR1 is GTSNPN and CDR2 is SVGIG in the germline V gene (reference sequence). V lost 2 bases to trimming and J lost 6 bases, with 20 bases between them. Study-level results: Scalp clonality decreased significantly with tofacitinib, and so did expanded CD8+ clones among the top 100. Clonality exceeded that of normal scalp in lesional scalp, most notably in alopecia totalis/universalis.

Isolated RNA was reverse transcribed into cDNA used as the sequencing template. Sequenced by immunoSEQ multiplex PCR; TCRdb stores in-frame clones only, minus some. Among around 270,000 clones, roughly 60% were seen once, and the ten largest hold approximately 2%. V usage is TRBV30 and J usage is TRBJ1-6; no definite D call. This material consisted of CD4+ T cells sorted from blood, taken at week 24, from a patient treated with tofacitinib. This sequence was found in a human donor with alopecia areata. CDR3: CAWSSLRDFVSNSPLHF. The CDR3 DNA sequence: TGTGCCTGGAGTTCCCTTCGGGATTTTGTTAGTAATTCACCCCTCCACTTT.